The following is a TCR beta chain sequence with its context. The antigen is undetermined. Using immunoSEQ multiplex PCR, the repertoire was profiled, and TCRdb retains in-frame clones only, with some absent. This repertoire shows some 120,000 clones, around 94% found once; its top ten account for 0.02% to 0.03%. This specimen comes from a study of human thymus T cells. Broader study findings: Related work found strong thymic repertoire overlap between unrelated individuals. Thymic and blood repertoires appeared to display a bias in their usage of V and J genes.

The CDR3 loop spans 16 amino acids. CDR1 and CDR2 from the germline V gene are SGHDN and FVKESK. Trimming left V 4 bases short and J 0 bases short, with 14 bases between. Resections obtained during corrective heart surgery supplied the thymus tissue. Sequenced: thymus tissue. This clonotype was sampled from a boy younger than two with a congenital heart defect but otherwise immunologically healthy. This rearrangement joins TRBV14 to TRBJ2-3; D possibly uses TRBD1 or TRBD2 (5 bases each). This CDR3 is CASSLGDGTSTDTQYF. Written as DNA, the CDR3 is TGTGCCAGCAGCCTCGGGGACGGTACCAGCACAGATACGCAGTATTTT.